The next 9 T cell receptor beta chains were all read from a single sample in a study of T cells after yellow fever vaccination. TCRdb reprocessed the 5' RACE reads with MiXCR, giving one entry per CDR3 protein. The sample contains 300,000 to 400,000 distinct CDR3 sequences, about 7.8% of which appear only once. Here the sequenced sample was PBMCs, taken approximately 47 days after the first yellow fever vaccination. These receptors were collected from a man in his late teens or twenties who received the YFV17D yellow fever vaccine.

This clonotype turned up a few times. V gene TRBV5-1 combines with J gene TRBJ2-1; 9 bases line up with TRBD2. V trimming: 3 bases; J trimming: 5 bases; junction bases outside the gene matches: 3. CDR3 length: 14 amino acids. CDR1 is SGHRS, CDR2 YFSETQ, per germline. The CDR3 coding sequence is TGCGCCAGCAGCTCGACTAGCGGAGACAATGAGCAGTTCTTC. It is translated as CASSSTSGDNEQFF.

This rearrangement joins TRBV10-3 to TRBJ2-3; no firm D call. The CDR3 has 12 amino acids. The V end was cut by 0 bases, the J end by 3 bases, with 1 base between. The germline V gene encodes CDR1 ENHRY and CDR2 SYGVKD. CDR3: CAISESTDTQYF. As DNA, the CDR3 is TGTGCCATCAGTGAGTCGACAGATACGCAGTATTTT.

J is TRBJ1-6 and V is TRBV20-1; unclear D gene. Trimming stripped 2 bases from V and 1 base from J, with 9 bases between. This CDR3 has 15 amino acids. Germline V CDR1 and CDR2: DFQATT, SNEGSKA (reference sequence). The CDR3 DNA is TGCAGTGCTAGAACGAGCGGTTCCTATAATTCACCCCTCCACTTT. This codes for CSARTSGSYNSPLHF.

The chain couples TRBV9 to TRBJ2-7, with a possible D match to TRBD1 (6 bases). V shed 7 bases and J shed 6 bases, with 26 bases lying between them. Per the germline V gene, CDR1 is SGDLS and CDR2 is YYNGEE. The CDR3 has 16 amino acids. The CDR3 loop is CASRYSRGQPRPEQYV. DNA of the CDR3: TGTGCCAGCCGATACAGCCGGGGACAACCACGGCCCGAGCAGTACGTC.

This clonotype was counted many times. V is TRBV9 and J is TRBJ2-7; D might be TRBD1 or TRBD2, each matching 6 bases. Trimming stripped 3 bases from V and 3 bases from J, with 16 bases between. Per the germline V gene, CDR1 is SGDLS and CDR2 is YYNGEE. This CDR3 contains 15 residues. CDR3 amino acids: CASSEEGDSRYEQYF. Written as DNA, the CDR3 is TGTGCCAGCAGCGAAGAGGGGGACTCCCGCTACGAGCAGTACTTC.

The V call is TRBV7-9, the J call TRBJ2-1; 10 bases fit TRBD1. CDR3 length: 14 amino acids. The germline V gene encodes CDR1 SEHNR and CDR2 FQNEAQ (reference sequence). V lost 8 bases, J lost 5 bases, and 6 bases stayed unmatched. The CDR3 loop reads CASPGQGRNNEQFF. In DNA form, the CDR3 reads TGTGCCAGCCCGGGACAGGGGCGTAACAATGAGCAGTTCTTC.

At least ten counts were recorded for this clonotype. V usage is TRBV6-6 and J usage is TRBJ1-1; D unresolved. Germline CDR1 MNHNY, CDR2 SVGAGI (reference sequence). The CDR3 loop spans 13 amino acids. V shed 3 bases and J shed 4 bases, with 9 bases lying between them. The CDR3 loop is CASSYRMPTEAFF. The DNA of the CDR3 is TGTGCCAGCAGTTATCGGATGCCCACTGAAGCTTTCTTT.

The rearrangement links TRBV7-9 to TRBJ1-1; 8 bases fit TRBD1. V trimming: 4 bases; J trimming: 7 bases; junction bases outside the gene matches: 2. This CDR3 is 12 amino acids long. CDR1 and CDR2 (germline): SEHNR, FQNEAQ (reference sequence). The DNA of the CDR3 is TGTGCCAGCAGCTGGACAGGGATTGAAGCTTTCTTT. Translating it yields CASSWTGIEAFF.

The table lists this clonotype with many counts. CDR3 in amino acids: CASTSEGGLDYEQYF. CDR3 sequence (DNA): TGTGCCAGCACCTCGGAGGGGGGATTGGACTACGAGCAGTACTTC. The chain recombines TRBV5-6 with TRBJ2-7; D is perhaps TRBD1 or TRBD2 (6 bases each). The germline gives CDR1 SGHDT, CDR2 YYEEEE. The CDR3 covers 15 residues. The V end was cut by 6 bases, the J end by 3 bases, with 19 bases between.